Listed below are T cell receptor beta chains from one sample, sequenced in a study of memory CD4+ T cells and cytomegalovirus serostatus. Only in-frame clones appear in the TCRdb table, and some are missing; sequencing was by immunoSEQ multiplex PCR. The sample carries 85,000 to 100,000 clones, approximately 80% recorded once. The sequenced sample consisted of memory CD4+ T cells from blood. All receptors come from an adult in good health and CMV-seropositive. Each CDR3 is given with its conserved first and last residue. Fields, in order: D gene, clone size, J gene, V gene, CDR3 DNA, CDR3 protein. D genes are given only for firm matches. A row's size may be missing; if present it is once, few, many or a size class.

>.|.|TRBJ1-1|TRBV18
TGTGCCAGCTCACCAGCCAGTAGGGAAACTGAAGCTTTCTTT
CASSPASRETEAFF
>.|.|TRBJ1-1|TRBV2
TGTGCCAGCACTCAATACCCCGGGAGGGACACTGAAGCTTTCTTT
CASTQYPGRDTEAFF
>.|.|TRBJ1-1|TRBV6-1
TGTGCCAGCAGGGGAGACCGAACCGCTGAAGCTTTCTTT
CASRGDRTAEAFF
>TRBD2|.|TRBJ2-5|TRBV2
TGTGCCAGCAATCGGGGGGGCCTCGAGACCCAGTACTTC
CASNRGGLETQYF
>.|.|TRBJ2-3|TRBV29-1
TGCAGCGTCCCCTACCCCAGGGAAGGAGATACGCAGTATTTT
CSVPYPREGDTQYF
>.|.|TRBJ2-7|TRBV19
TGTGCCAGTAGTACCGGACCTAGCGCGGACTCCTACGAGCAGTACTTC
CASSTGPSADSYEQYF
>.|.|TRBJ2-1|TRBV6-6
TGTGCCAGCAGTCTACGGGACACTTACAATGAGCAGTTCTTC
CASSLRDTYNEQFF
>.|.|TRBJ2-7|TRBV4-2
TGTGCCAGCAGCGCGCTCCACTCCTACGAGCAGTACTTC
CASSALHSYEQYF
>.|.|TRBJ1-3|TRBV28
TGTGCCAGCAGTTTCCGGACGGAATCTGGAAACACCATATATTTT
CASSFRTESGNTIYF
>.|.|TRBJ2-7|TRBV4-2
TGTGCCAGCAGCCCTACCGGGGCAATCCGGGGCGAGCAGTACTTC
CASSPTGAIRGEQYF
>.|.|TRBJ2-7|TRBV7-6
TGTGCCAGCAGCCTTGGAGGGTCTCTCGAGCAGTACTTC
CASSLGGSLEQYF
>TRBD2|.|TRBJ2-5|TRBV4-2
TGTGCCAGCAGCCAAGGTGTGGGGGAGGGAGAGACCCAGTACTTC
CASSQGVGEGETQYF
>TRBD1|.|TRBJ1-1|TRBV9
TGTGCCGGCAGCCCTGGTCGCGGGACAGGGGACGTGAACACTGAAGCTTTCTTT
CAGSPGRGTGDVNTEAFF
>.|.|TRBJ1-1|TRBV7-2
TGTGCCAGCAGCTTATCCATGCTGAACACTGAAGCTTTCTTT
CASSLSMLNTEAFF
>.|.|TRBJ1-1|TRBV5-6
TGTGCCAGCGCCAAGGGGATCAGGGGCGTGAACACTGAAGCTTTCTTT
CASAKGIRGVNTEAFF
>.|once|TRBJ1-2|TRBV5-1
TGCGCCAGCAGCCCGGGACTGATTAACTATGGCTACACCTTC
CASSPGLINYGYTF
>.|.|TRBJ2-5|TRBV7-9
TGTGCCAGCAGCTTAGATCGGGGGCAGGTGTATGAGACCCAGTACTTC
CASSLDRGQVYETQYF
>.|.|TRBJ2-5|TRBV2
TGTGCCGGGAGGACAAACCAAGAGACCCAGTACTTC
CAGRTNQETQYF
>.|.|TRBJ2-5|TRBV27
TGTGCCAGCAGTTTATCGGCGTATTCGCTGGGCCAAGAGACCCAGTACTTC
CASSLSAYSLGQETQYF
>TRBD1|.|TRBJ1-2|TRBV5-1
TGCGCCAGCAGCCCAGGGACAGGGGATAACTATGGCTACACCTTC
CASSPGTGDNYGYTF
>.|few|TRBJ2-1|TRBV7-2
TGTGCCAGCAGCAGAGGTTCCTACAATGAGCAGTTCTTC
CASSRGSYNEQFF
>TRBD2|.|TRBJ2-7|TRBV5-1
TGCGCCAGCAGCTTGGTTGGCGGGAGAAACGAGCAGTACTTC
CASSLVGGRNEQYF
>.|.|TRBJ1-2|TRBV6-1
TGTGCCAGCACCCCAAGCGGGGGCAGCGACTATGGCTACACCTTC
CASTPSGGSDYGYTF
>TRBD1|.|TRBJ1-4|TRBV25-1
TGTGCCAGCAGTGCACAGGGGGGTACTGCAAAACTGTTTTTT
CASSAQGGTAKLFF
>.|.|TRBJ2-2|TRBV6-1
TGTGCCAGCAGTGGGCAAACCGCGGGCACCGGGGAGCTGTTTTTT
CASSGQTAGTGELFF
>.|.|TRBJ1-1|TRBV6-1
TGTGCCAGCAGTGAACGAGGGATGAACACTGAAGCTTTCTTT
CASSERGMNTEAFF
>.|.|TRBJ2-5|TRBV25-1
TGTGCCAGCAGTGAAGGGCTTGGGGGGGCCGAGACCCAGTACTTC
CASSEGLGGAETQYF
>.|few|TRBJ1-2|TRBV2
TGTGCCAGCAGTCCCAGGGATGGCTACACCTTC
CASSPRDGYTF
>TRBD1|.|TRBJ2-4|TRBV5-1
TGCGCCAGCAGCTTCGACAGGGGGAACATTCAGTACTTC
CASSFDRGNIQYF
>TRBD2|.|TRBJ2-2|TRBV6-4
TGTGCCAGCAGTGACGGTCTAGCGGGCACCGGGGAGCTGTTTTTT
CASSDGLAGTGELFF
>.|.|TRBJ2-7|TRBV29-1
TGCAGCGCCAGAAGGGATAGCTCCTACGAGCAGTACTTC
CSARRDSSYEQYF
>TRBD1|.|TRBJ1-2|TRBV9
TGTGCCAGCAGCGGGGGACAGGGTAACTATGGCTACACCTTC
CASSGGQGNYGYTF